The 19 T cell receptor beta chains listed next were all sequenced from one sample in a study of PD-L1 blockade in urothelial cancer. Documented time point: pretreatment peripheral blood. TCRdb's table, derived via immunoSEQ multiplex PCR, lists solely in-frame clones and lacks some. The data hold approximately 39,000 clones, with approximately 86% observed a single time. Sequenced here: PBMCs, sampled around atezolizumab (anti-PD-L1) treatment. The source of these receptors is a man older than 75 with urothelial cancer.

The rearrangement joins TRBV9 to TRBJ2-3; 7 bases line up with TRBD1. The germline gives CDR1 SGDLS, CDR2 YYNGEE. V gave up 0 bases and J gave up 0 bases; unmatched junction bases: 4. This CDR3 contains 16 residues. CDR3: CASSVDVGGSTDTQYF. DNA for the CDR3: TGTGCCAGCAGCGTAGACGTAGGGGGCAGCACAGATACGCAGTATTTT.

The chain links TRBV28 to TRBJ1-1; TRBD1 matches 8 bases. The ends lost 6 bases at V and 6 bases at J; junction bases unmatched: 6. Per germline, CDR1 MDHEN and CDR2 SYDVKM. CDR3 length equals 13 residues. The CDR3 coding sequence is TGTGCCAGCAGACCCACAGGGGGTCCTGAAGCTTTCTTT. Translation: CASRPTGGPEAFF. Combining the CDR3 with reference TRBV28 and TRBJ1-1 gives the whole variable domain DVKVTQSSRYLVKRTGEKVFLECVQDMDHENMFWYRQDPGLGLRLIYFSYDVKMKEKGDIPEGYSVSREKKERFSLILESASTNQTSMYLCASRPTGGPEAFFGQGTRLTVV.

This clone was picked up one time. The chain carries TRBV19 and TRBJ2-6, with 8 bases that match TRBD2. V was clipped by 5 bases and J by 0 bases; unmatched bases: 12. The CDR3 totals 19 residues. CDR1 and CDR2 from the germline V gene are LNHDA and SQIVND (reference sequence). CDR3 in amino acids: CASSASTLAVRSGANVLTF. The DNA for the CDR3 is TGTGCCAGTAGTGCCTCGACACTAGCGGTCCGCTCTGGGGCCAACGTCCTGACTTTC.

The chain recombines TRBV12-5 with TRBJ2-2, with D possibly TRBD1 on 6 matching bases. The CDR3 contains 15 residues. In germline, CDR1 is LGHNT, CDR2 FRNRAP. Trimming pared 5 bases from V and 3 bases from J, leaving 13 bases between. CDR3 amino acids: CASGIGTPDTGELFF. CDR3 DNA: TGTGCTAGTGGTATAGGGACACCAGACACCGGGGAGCTGTTTTTT.

V gene TRBV7-6 combines with J gene TRBJ2-1; D is uncertain. Trimming took 2 bases from V and 1 from J, leaving 18 bases between them. The CDR3 runs 18 residues. Germline V gives CDR1 SGHVS, CDR2 FNYEAQ. CDR3 in DNA: TGTGCCAGCAGCTTAAATCTCGACTTACCCCTTTCCTACAATGAGCAGTTCTTC. Translation gives CASSLNLDLPLSYNEQFF.

This clone was seen a handful of times. The chain joins TRBV6-6 to TRBJ1-2, with TRBD1 matching 7 bases. This CDR3 has 13 amino acids. V shed 5 bases, J shed 7 bases, and the junction held 7 bases outside the gene matches. The germline gives CDR1 MNHNY, CDR2 SVGAGI (reference sequence). This CDR3 reads CASSDREFFGYTF. CDR3 sequence (DNA): TGTGCCAGCAGTGACAGGGAGTTTTTTGGCTACACCTTC.

In this sample, this clone turned up once. The chain recombines TRBV4-1 with TRBJ2-7; 11 bases are shared with TRBD2. The CDR3 is made up of 14 amino acids. V shed 1 base, J shed 6 bases, and the junction held 2 bases outside the gene matches. Germline CDR1 and CDR2: MGHRA and YSYEKL. CDR3 in DNA: TGCGCCAGCAGCCAAGGGACTAGCGGGTTCGAGCAGTACTTC. This gives the protein CASSQGTSGFEQYF.

V usage is TRBV5-1 and J usage is TRBJ2-1; 12 bases match TRBD2. Germline CDR1 reads SGHRS; CDR2 reads YFSETQ. The CDR3 runs to 16 residues. Trimming at V came to 0 bases and at J to 6 bases, leaving 4 bases not matched to a gene. The CDR3 loop reads CASSLAPSGRGNEQFF. The CDR3 DNA sequence: TGCGCCAGCAGCTTGGCCCCTAGCGGGAGGGGCAATGAGCAGTTCTTC.

The V gene is TRBV30, the J gene TRBJ2-5; no reliable D call. Trimming stripped 4 bases from V and 5 bases from J, with 5 bases between. Germline CDR1 is GTSNPN and CDR2 is SVGIG (reference sequence). The CDR3 covers 10 residues. The CDR3 sequence is CAWMAETQYF. The CDR3 nucleotides are TGTGCCTGGATGGCCGAGACCCAGTACTTC. Full variable domain (missing parts from reference TRBV30 and TRBJ2-5): SQTIHQWPATLVQPVGSPLSLECTVEGTSNPNLYWYRQAAGRGLQLLFYSVGIGQISSEVPQNLSASRPQDRQFILSSKKLLLSDSGFYLCAWMAETQYFGPGTRLLVL.

This clone turned up a few times. The chain has TRBV5-6 and TRBJ1-1; no firm D call. The CDR3 is made up of 14 amino acids. V was shortened by 0 bases and J by 4 bases, with 10 bases between the two germline ends. Germline assignment: CDR1 SGHDT and CDR2 YYEEEE. The CDR3 protein is CASSLVGRSTEAFF. CDR3 DNA: TGTGCCAGCAGCTTGGTGGGGAGGAGCACTGAAGCTTTCTTT.

The V gene is TRBV10-3, the J gene TRBJ2-2, with 8 bases identical to TRBD1. CDR3 length: 16 amino acids. V shed 3 bases and J 6 bases; nucleotides not matched to a gene: 9. The germline CDR1 and CDR2 sequences are ENHRY and SYGVKD. CDR3 amino acids: CAISETGQGSPGELFF. For the CDR3, the DNA is TGTGCCATCAGTGAAACCGGACAGGGAAGTCCCGGGGAGCTGTTTTTT.

This clone was observed a handful of times. The J gene is TRBJ2-6, the V gene TRBV10-3, with TRBD1 as a possible D gene (7 bases). Germline V CDR1 and CDR2: ENHRY, SYGVKD. This CDR3 has 17 amino acids. Between the trimmed V and J ends, which lost 4 bases and 3 bases, there was a span of 16 bases. The CDR3 coding sequence is TGTGCCATCAGTGTCAGTTCGCAGGGGGGTGGGGCCAACGTCCTGACTTTC. This encodes CAISVSSQGGGANVLTF.

This chain connects TRBV7-2 to TRBJ2-3; no reliable D call. The CDR3 loop spans 13 amino acids. V was clipped by 5 bases and J by 2 bases, with 8 bases between them. Germline lookup yields CDR1 SGHTA and CDR2 FQGNSA. Here the CDR3 DNA reads TGTGCCAGCAGCGTCCAGTTCACAGATACGCAGTATTTT. The encoded protein is CASSVQFTDTQYF.

This clone was seen only once. The V gene is TRBV21-1, the J gene TRBJ2-3; the table's D call, TRBD1, has no DNA check behind it. TRBV21-1 is shown as a pseudogene. The CDR3 runs 17 residues. CDR3 in DNA: TGTGCCAGCAGCAGCCTAAAGCCGGACAGCCTCGCAGATACGCAGTATTTT. Amino acid sequence: CASSSLKPDSLADTQYF.

The J gene is TRBJ2-7, the V gene TRBV19, with 9 bases lining up with TRBD1. This CDR3 spans 14 amino acids. Germline-derived CDR1 and CDR2 are LNHDA and SQIVND (reference sequence). V lost 6 bases, J lost 2 bases, and 5 bases stayed unmatched. CDR3 sequence: CASRTGTGPYEQYF. CDR3 coding DNA: TGTGCCAGTAGAACCGGGACAGGGCCCTACGAGCAGTACTTC.

This rearrangement joins TRBV6-5 to TRBJ2-7; 7 nucleotides align to TRBD2. The CDR3 totals 14 residues. CDR1 MNHEY and CDR2 SVGAGI come from the germline V gene. The V segment lost 5 bases and the J segment 3 bases; nucleotides outside the gene matches: 7. CDR3 sequence (DNA): TGTGCCAGCAGTAAGCGGGACCGATTCTACGAGCAGTACTTC. It translates to CASSKRDRFYEQYF.

A note on this clone: The sample carries other DNA sequences with the same CDR3. This chain joins TRBV6-6 and TRBJ1-2, with 7 bases fitting TRBD1. Trimming cost V 3 bases and J 4 bases; bases outside gene matches: 5. CDR3 length equals 14 residues. The V gene's germline CDR1 is MNHNY and CDR2 SVGAGI (reference sequence). CDR3 region: CASSYSGGGYGYTF. The DNA of the CDR3 is TGTGCCAGCAGTTATTCAGGGGGAGGCTATGGCTACACCTTC.

The chain has TRBV15 and TRBJ1-2; TRBD1 agrees at 9 bases. J was trimmed by 2 bases and V by 3 bases; bases with no gene match: 4. Germline V CDR1 and CDR2: LNHNV, YYDKDF (reference sequence). This CDR3 region has 15 residues. DNA of the CDR3: TGTGCCACCAGCAGGGGACAGGGTGGAAACTATGGCTACACCTTC. As protein: CATSRGQGGNYGYTF.

The V and J genes are TRBV7-9 and TRBJ1-4; D might be TRBD1 (5 bases). Deletions cut 4 bases from V and 1 base from J, with 13 bases between. Germline CDR1 reads SEHNR; CDR2 reads FQNEAQ (reference sequence). The CDR3 is made up of 16 amino acids. As DNA, the CDR3 is TGTGCCAGCAGCTGGCCGGAGGGGAGAACTAATGAAAAACTGTTTTTT. It yields the protein CASSWPEGRTNEKLFF.